The rows below give T cell receptor beta chains drawn from one sample of a study of CD8 T cells in ankylosing spondylitis. TCRdb reprocessed the 5' RACE reads with MiXCR, giving one entry per CDR3 protein. The table lists some 150,000 distinct CDR3 sequences, roughly 44% of them singletons, with 15% in the top ten. The sequencing input was synovial fluid, either unsorted or a sorted T cell fraction (not recorded which). The receptors derive from a male donor with ankylosing spondylitis. Both conserved end residues are part of each CDR3. A D gene is named only where the DNA matches it firmly. Where a row states a size, it is once, few, many or the class of an expanded clone; other rows omit it.

- TRBJ1-1 few TRBV18 CASSPRALNTEAFF TGTGCCAGCTCACCCCGGGCGCTGAACACTGAAGCTTTCTTT
- TRBJ2-7 few TRBV7-9 CASSSRTLEEQYF TGTGCCAGCAGCTCAAGGACCTTAGAGGAGCAGTACTTC
- TRBJ2-7 - TRBV4-2 CASSQQPLGYEQYF TGTGCCAGCAGCCAGCAACCTTTGGGGTACGAGCAGTACTTC
- TRBJ1-5 - TRBV5-1 CASSFRAGQPQHF TGCGCCAGCAGCTTCAGGGCTGGTCAGCCCCAGCATTTT
TRBD2 TRBJ2-1 - TRBV11-1 CASSPVMGLASNEQFF TGTGCCAGCAGCCCAGTTATGGGACTAGCAAGTAATGAGCAGTTCTTC
TRBD2 TRBJ2-1 - TRBV7-3 CASSSFGGAGNEQFF TGTGCCAGCAGCTCATTCGGGGGGGCGGGCAATGAGCAGTTCTTC
- TRBJ2-1 - TRBV24-1 CATSDFRGNNEQFF TGTGCCACCAGTGATTTTCGGGGGAACAATGAGCAGTTCTTC
- TRBJ2-2 few TRBV12-3/TRBV12-4 CASSLFGDPNTGELFF TGTGCCAGCAGTTTATTTGGCGACCCGAACACCGGGGAGCTGTTTTTT
- TRBJ1-2 - TRBV5-1 CASSLAPVAGEGYTF TGCGCCAGCAGCTTGGCCCCCGTGGCGGGCGAGGGCTACACCTTC
- TRBJ1-1 - TRBV7-9 CASSLAGDHEAFF TGTGCCAGCAGCCTAGCGGGAGATCATGAAGCTTTCTTT
TRBD1 TRBJ1-1 few TRBV7-9 CASIIPDKGTDTEAFF TGTGCCAGCATCATTCCGGACAAGGGGACAGACACTGAAGCTTTCTTT
TRBD2 TRBJ2-1 - TRBV7-3 CASSFAPGTSGYNEQFF TGTGCCAGCAGCTTCGCCCCCGGGACTAGCGGTTACAATGAGCAGTTCTTC
- TRBJ1-1 - TRBV7-9 CASSLRQGTEAFF TGTGCCAGCAGCTTACGTCAGGGCACTGAAGCTTTCTTT
- TRBJ1-5 - TRBV2 CASSDVGGPPQHF TGTGCCAGCAGTGACGTAGGGGGGCCGCCCCAGCATTTT
- TRBJ1-1 - TRBV29-1 CSVEAPRTPLTEAFF TGCAGCGTTGAAGCCCCCCGGACACCCTTGACTGAAGCTTTCTTT
- TRBJ1-4 - TRBV4-1 CASSQQGYEKLFF TGCGCCAGCAGCCAACAGGGGTACGAAAAACTGTTTTTT
- TRBJ2-7 - TRBV7-9 CASSLGRYEQYF TGTGCCAGCAGCTTAGGTCGCTACGAGCAGTACTTC
- TRBJ2-3 - TRBV7-8 CASSPRGVASGFSGGTQYF TGTGCCAGCAGCCCTCGAGGGGTGGCTAGCGGGTTCTCAGGGGGTACGCAGTATTTT
TRBD1 TRBJ2-1 - TRBV6-5 CASSYSQGAYNEQFF TGTGCCAGCAGTTACTCCCAGGGGGCATATAATGAGCAGTTCTTC
- TRBJ2-7 - TRBV4-1 CASSQSGFEQYF TGCGCCAGCAGCCAATCCGGGTTCGAGCAGTACTTC
- TRBJ2-2 once TRBV12-3/TRBV12-4 CASSNRDGDTGELFF TGTGCCAGCAGCAACAGGGACGGGGACACCGGGGAGCTGTTTTTT
- TRBJ2-3 - TRBV30 CAWSAAWGATDTQYF TGTGCCTGGAGTGCCGCGTGGGGGGCCACAGATACGCAGTATTTT
- TRBJ2-3 many TRBV7-9 CASRAHATDTQYF TGTGCCAGCAGGGCTCACGCCACAGATACGCAGTATTTT
- TRBJ1-6 few TRBV27 CASGGPSPLHF TGTGCCAGCGGGGGCCCTTCACCCCTCCACTTT
- TRBJ2-3 - TRBV4-1 CASSPWLGGEVADTQYF TGCGCCAGCAGCCCCTGGTTGGGGGGCGAGGTAGCCGATACGCAGTATTTT
TRBD2 TRBJ2-1 - TRBV28 CASSLRTSGRGDEQFF TGTGCCAGCAGTCTTCGGACTAGCGGTAGGGGTGATGAGCAGTTCTTC
- TRBJ2-5 - TRBV28 CASSLSWSLGPRMETQYF TGTGCCAGCAGTTTATCTTGGAGCCTTGGCCCCCGGATGGAGACCCAGTACTTC
TRBD1 TRBJ2-2 once TRBV7-9 CASSSTGGANTGELFF TGTGCCAGCAGCTCTACAGGGGGCGCGAACACCGGGGAGCTGTTTTTT
TRBD2 TRBJ2-2 few TRBV12-3/TRBV12-4 CASSPSGSNFGIAGELFF TGTGCCAGCAGCCCTAGCGGGAGCAATTTCGGTATCGCCGGGGAGCTGTTTTTT
- TRBJ1-2 - TRBV4-1 CASSQVPWRDIANYGYTF TGCGCCAGCAGCCAAGTGCCTTGGCGGGACATAGCTAACTATGGCTACACCTTC
- TRBJ1-2 few TRBV10-3 CAISDRYRGIYGYTF TGTGCCATCAGTGATAGGTACCGGGGCATCTATGGCTACACCTTC
- TRBJ2-1 - TRBV20-1 CSASNEQFF TGCAGTGCTAGTAATGAGCAGTTCTTC
TRBD2 TRBJ2-1 once TRBV9 CASSHGGVPYNEQFF TGTGCCAGCAGCCACGGGGGGGTCCCCTACAATGAGCAGTTCTTC